This T cell receptor beta chain was profiled in a study of cytomegalovirus exposure and HLA in healthy donors. Whole-study findings and limits: Cytomegalovirus-associated TCR beta chains were listed, numbering 150 to 200. Subsequent analysis revealed that first-cohort TCR clusters tended to co-occur in the roughly 120 validation repertoires.

Separation from the roughly 690-subject first cohort characterized the 120-subject validation cohort, to which the donors belonged. Comments on this clone: The antigen is unknown.

Measured with immunoSEQ multiplex PCR; TCRdb has only the in-frame clones, and not every one. The data show 110,000 or so clones, over 75% seen once. This clonotype originated in a woman under 40 in good health and CMV-seronegative. Sequenced material: PBMCs.

CDR3 bases: TGTGCCTGGAGTGTTGGACTAGCGGGGGGTTCGGAGACCCAGTACTTC. As protein: CAWSVGLAGGSETQYF. V is TRBV30 and J is TRBJ2-5, with TRBD2 matching over 14 bases. V lost 0 bases, J lost 5 bases, and 5 bases stayed unmatched. The CDR3 has 16 amino acids. Germline assignment: CDR1 GTSNPN and CDR2 SVGIG (reference sequence).